The following is a TCR beta chain sequence with its context. TCRdb called the reads again in MiXCR, with one record for every CDR3 protein. The sample shows 150,000 or so distinct CDR3 sequences, 20% to 30% of them seen only once. The sample originates from a study of T cell repertoires in cytomegalovirus infection. The CDR3 has 12 residues. Per the germline V gene, CDR1 is DFQATT and CDR2 is SNEGSKA (reference sequence). Trimming left V 3 bases short and J 7 bases short, with 9 bases between. The TCR was taken from a human donor in good health (CMV status not recorded). Some clones in this sample may be carry-over from other donors' samples. The source material was PBMCs. This rearrangement joins TRBV20-1 to TRBJ2-2; D gene uncertain. CDR3 protein: CSARGLDGELFF. CDR3 DNA sequence: TGCAGTGCTAGGGGTTTAGACGGGGAGCTGTTTTTT.